Reported below is one T cell receptor beta chain. Antigen: not known. This specimen belongs to a study of cytomegalovirus exposure and HLA in healthy donors. Study outcomes and limitations: Versus the roughly 640-donor mean, an Asian-associated ancestry cluster reportedly showed fewer N-insertions in a later analysis.

With 60 Vbeta and 13 Jbeta primers, the PCR was carried out. Assay used: immunoSEQ multiplex PCR; TCRdb lists only in-frame clones, some missing. This listing includes about 140,000 clones. With 1 base clipped from V and 0 bases from J, the junction kept 6 bases outside the gene matches. Germline-derived CDR1 and CDR2 are SGHTS and YDEGEE. The CDR3 consists of 16 residues. V usage is TRBV5-8 and J usage is TRBJ1-1; 7 nucleotides line up with TRBD1. The specimen was PBMCs. This receptor was obtained from a man in his forties or fifties in good health and CMV-seronegative. CDR3 amino acids: CASSLRTGVLNTEAFF. CDR3 in DNA: TGTGCCAGCAGCTTGAGGACAGGAGTGTTGAACACTGAAGCTTTCTTT.